This T cell receptor (beta chain) came from a study of technical replicates of blood from four donors (dated by TCRdb to about 2017). The library was built by means of the immunoSEQ multiplex PCR assay. Here the immuneACCESS table is served through TCRdb, limited to in-frame sequences with V and J called. Missing clones are a known gap in these copies; in checked studies unresolved V genes cover under half, and the rest lacks a known reason. In this sample the table shows approximately 87,000 clones, 85% to 95% of which occur a single time. The ten largest clones capture around 0.3% of the sample. Of note for this clone: Its recognized antigen is unknown. The record has no base qualities; no much larger clone is one base away.

Sequencing was carried out using T cells isolated from PBMCs. The receptor was isolated from a human donor in good health.

The bases are TGTGCCACATCACAGACTAGCGGGAGTCCCCACAATGAGCAGTTCTTC. This gives the protein CATSQTSGSPHNEQFF. The V and J genes are TRBV19 and TRBJ2-1, with 12 junctional bases fitting TRBD2. Trimming leaves V shorter by 10 bases and J shorter by 5 bases, with the junction holding 12 bases beyond the gene matches. Spanning cysteine to phenylalanine, the CDR3 consists of 16 amino acids. Only the CDR3 DNA stays, 48 bases, in frame from base 1. As encoded in the germline V gene (reference sequence), CDR1 is LNHDA while CDR2 is SQIVND.